These T cell receptor beta chains were read from a single sample in a study of T cell changes during pregnancy in multiple sclerosis. Clones were read by immunoSEQ multiplex PCR, and TCRdb kept only the in-frame ones, dropping some. The sample includes roughly 37,000 clones, 91% of them seen just once. The sequences come from CD4+ T cells from peripheral blood mononuclear cells, collected in the second trimester of pregnancy. The receptor source for this set is a female donor in good health, enrolled as a control in a pregnancy study. Each CDR3 is given with its conserved first and last residue. A D gene is named only where the DNA matches it firmly. Only part of the rows carry a size: once, few, many, or a class if the clone is expanded.

cdr3_length | j_call | v_call | d_call | clone_size | cdr3_aa | cdr3_nt
14 | TRBJ1-2 | TRBV19 | TRBD1 | - | CASSSGTVLYGYTF | TGTGCCAGTAGTTCCGGGACAGTTCTCTATGGCTACACCTTC
13 | TRBJ1-2 | TRBV19 | - | - | CASSPPDLGGYTF | TGTGCCAGTAGTCCCCCGGACTTAGGTGGCTACACCTTC
18 | TRBJ2-1 | TRBV18 | TRBD2 | once | CASSPLPSGRGGLNEQFF | TGTGCCAGCTCACCACTCCCCTCCGGGCGGGGGGGCCTGAATGAGCAGTTCTTC
17 | TRBJ1-4 | TRBV21-1 | - | - | CASPQTTRQLTNEKLFF | TGTGCCAGCCCCCAAACAACCCGACAGCTGACTAATGAAAAACTGTTTTTT
14 | TRBJ1-2 | TRBV28 | - | - | CASSLETASYGYTF | TGTGCCAGCAGTTTGGAGACGGCCTCCTATGGCTACACCTTC
15 | TRBJ1-4 | TRBV30 | - | - | CAWSDLGVGNEKLFF | TGTGCCTGGAGTGACCTAGGGGTCGGGAATGAAAAACTGTTTTTT
18 | TRBJ2-3 | TRBV14 | TRBD2 | - | CASSRRLTSGFSTDTQYF | TGTGCCAGCAGCCGAAGGCTGACTAGCGGGTTTAGCACAGATACGCAGTATTTT
12 | TRBJ2-7 | TRBV2 | - | - | CASSDWGHEQYF | TGTGCCAGCAGTGACTGGGGGCACGAGCAGTACTTC
15 | TRBJ1-4 | TRBV28 | TRBD1 | - | CASKGQVLANEKLFF | TGTGCCAGCAAGGGACAGGTCTTAGCTAATGAAAAACTGTTTTTT
15 | TRBJ1-5 | TRBV18 | TRBD1 | - | CASSRGRGRNQPQHF | TGTGCCAGCTCACGAGGCAGGGGGCGCAATCAGCCCCAGCATTTT
14 | TRBJ1-6 | TRBV19 | - | once | CASRSMEGNSPLHF | TGTGCCAGTAGATCAATGGAGGGTAATTCACCCCTCCACTTT
18 | TRBJ2-5 | TRBV5-6 | TRBD2 | - | CASTFRLAGWGDQETQYF | TGTGCCAGCACCTTTCGACTAGCGGGTTGGGGGGACCAAGAGACCCAGTACTTC
15 | TRBJ2-1 | TRBV5-1 | TRBD2 | - | CASSRILAGGDEQFF | TGCGCCAGCAGCAGGATCCTAGCGGGAGGGGATGAGCAGTTCTTC
15 | TRBJ2-7 | TRBV9 | TRBD2 | - | CASSVGTSGIGEQYF | TGTGCCAGCAGCGTAGGGACTAGCGGGATCGGTGAGCAGTACTTC
18 | TRBJ2-5 | TRBV5-1 | - | - | CASSPKEGGPRDQETQYF | TGCGCCAGCAGCCCGAAAGAAGGCGGGCCCCGGGACCAAGAGACCCAGTACTTC
16 | TRBJ2-5 | TRBV28 | TRBD1 | - | CASSTMGQGVGETQYF | TGTGCCAGCAGTACGATGGGACAGGGGGTCGGAGAGACCCAGTACTTC
14 | TRBJ2-1 | TRBV9 | - | - | CASSIGLDYNEQFF | TGTGCCAGCAGCATCGGACTTGACTACAATGAGCAGTTCTTC
11 | TRBJ1-6 | TRBV11-1 | - | - | CASSQNSPLHF | TGTGCCAGCAGCCAGAATTCACCCCTCCACTTT
13 | TRBJ2-7 | TRBV18 | - | - | CASSPKQGYEQYF | TGTGCCAGCTCACCAAAACAGGGCTACGAGCAGTACTTC
15 | TRBJ2-1 | TRBV28 | TRBD1 | - | CASSLAGTGVNEQFF | TGTGCCAGCAGTTTGGCCGGGACAGGGGTAAATGAGCAGTTCTTC
17 | TRBJ2-3 | TRBV2 | - | - | CASSGLIGATSTDTQYF | TGTGCCAGCAGTGGACTAATAGGAGCCACTAGCACAGATACGCAGTATTTT
14 | TRBJ2-2 | TRBV19 | TRBD1 | - | CASRDREFTGELFF | TGTGCCAGCCGGGACAGGGAATTCACCGGGGAGCTGTTTTTT
11 | TRBJ1-2 | TRBV6-6 | TRBD1 | - | CASSSGQGPHF | TGTGCCAGCAGCTCGGGACAGGGGCCTCACTTC
16 | TRBJ2-3 | TRBV19 | TRBD2 | - | CASSRFGTTITDTQYF | TGTGCCAGTAGTAGGTTCGGGACTACAATCACAGATACGCAGTATTTT
14 | TRBJ1-1 | TRBV5-1 | TRBD1 | - | CASRKPERDREVFF | TGCGCCAGCAGAAAACCTGAAAGGGACAGGGAGGTTTTCTTT
13 | TRBJ2-7 | TRBV9 | TRBD2 | - | CASRPAGADEQYF | TGTGCCAGCAGGCCGGCGGGAGCAGACGAGCAGTACTTC
15 | TRBJ1-6 | TRBV18 | TRBD1 | - | CASSPPGQAFSPLHF | TGTGCCAGCTCACCCCCGGGACAGGCCTTTTCACCCCTCCACTTT
14 | TRBJ1-1 | TRBV6-4 | - | once | CASREVWTGGEAFF | TGTGCCAGCAGAGAAGTCTGGACGGGAGGTGAAGCTTTCTTT
14 | TRBJ2-3 | TRBV5-6 | TRBD1 | - | CASSLAGQGLQQYF | TGTGCCAGCAGCTTGGCCGGACAGGGCCTTCAGCAGTATTTT
17 | TRBJ1-6 | TRBV27 | TRBD1 | - | CASSPDRTGSRNSPLHF | TGTGCCAGCAGTCCAGACCGGACAGGGTCCCGAAATTCACCCCTCCACTTT
15 | TRBJ2-7 | TRBV6-5 | - | - | CASRRGQGPSYEQYF | TGTGCCAGCAGACGAGGGCAGGGGCCATCCTACGAGCAGTACTTC
17 | TRBJ2-5 | TRBV28 | TRBD2 | - | CASRYKPGLGDRWTQYF | TGTGCCAGCAGATACAAACCGGGACTAGGGGATCGGTGGACCCAGTACTTC
17 | TRBJ2-1 | TRBV7-9 | TRBD1 | - | CASSSRPGTGGYNEQFF | TGTGCCAGCAGCTCTCGTCCCGGGACAGGGGGTTACAATGAGCAGTTCTTC
16 | TRBJ2-1 | TRBV12-5 | TRBD2 | - | CASGWAGTSGPAEQFF | TGTGCTAGTGGTTGGGCCGGGACTAGCGGGCCCGCGGAGCAGTTCTTC
15 | TRBJ1-1 | TRBV15 | - | - | CATGSYRDGNTEAFF | TGTGCCACCGGTTCTTACAGGGACGGGAACACTGAAGCTTTCTTT
13 | TRBJ1-1 | TRBV5-1 | TRBD1 | once | CASSFRQGAEAFF | TGCGCCAGCAGCTTTAGACAGGGCGCTGAAGCTTTCTTT
12 | TRBJ2-1 | TRBV9 | - | - | CASARMYNEQFF | TGTGCCAGCGCGAGGATGTACAATGAGCAGTTCTTC
15 | TRBJ2-1 | TRBV28 | - | - | CASRSTGMGLNEQFF | TGTGCCAGCAGATCCACGGGGATGGGGTTGAATGAGCAGTTCTTC
13 | TRBJ2-3 | TRBV29-1 | - | - | CSVGTGGTDTQYF | TGCAGCGTTGGGACGGGGGGCACAGATACGCAGTATTTT
16 | TRBJ1-1 | TRBV5-6 | TRBD1 | - | CASSYDRGRRNTEAFF | TGTGCCAGCAGTTACGACAGGGGGCGTCGGAACACTGAAGCTTTCTTT
16 | TRBJ1-2 | TRBV7-2 | TRBD1 | - | CASSLVLGTGDYGYTF | TGTGCCAGCAGCTTAGTCTTAGGGACAGGGGACTATGGCTACACCTTC